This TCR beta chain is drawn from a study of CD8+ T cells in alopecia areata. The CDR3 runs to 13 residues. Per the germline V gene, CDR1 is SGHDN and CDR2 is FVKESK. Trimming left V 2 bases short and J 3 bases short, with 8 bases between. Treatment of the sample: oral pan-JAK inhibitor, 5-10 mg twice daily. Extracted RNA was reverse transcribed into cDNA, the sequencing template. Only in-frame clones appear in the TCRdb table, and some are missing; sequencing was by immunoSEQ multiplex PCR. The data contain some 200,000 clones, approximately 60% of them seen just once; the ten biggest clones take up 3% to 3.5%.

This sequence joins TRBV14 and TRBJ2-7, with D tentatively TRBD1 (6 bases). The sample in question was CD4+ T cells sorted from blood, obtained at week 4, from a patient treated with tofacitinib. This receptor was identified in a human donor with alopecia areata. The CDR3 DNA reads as TGTGCCAGCAGCCAACTACAGGGCTACGAGCAGTACTTC. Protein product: CASSQLQGYEQYF.